This T cell receptor beta chain was sequenced during a study of blood T cell repertoires in COVID-19. Germline V gives CDR1 SGDLS, CDR2 YYNGEE. Trimming at V came to 2 bases and at J to 9 bases, leaving 6 bases not matched to a gene. This CDR3 is 15 amino acids long. The method was immunoSEQ multiplex PCR; TCRdb's version includes in-frame clones alone and lacks a portion of them. Seen here are about 500,000 clones, approximately 86% observed once, and the top ten hold under 0.75%. The V call is TRBV9, the J call TRBJ2-1; TRBD2 matches at 12 bases. The sample consisted of PBMCs or T cells enriched from blood (not recorded which). The sequence was obtained from a woman younger than 35 who had recovered from COVID-19. CDR3 DNA sequence: TGTGCCAGCAGCGTTGGGACTAGCGGGTTTAGTGAGCAGTTCTTC. It codes for CASSVGTSGFSEQFF.